This T cell receptor beta chain was captured by sequencing in a study of Graves' ophthalmopathy and Graves' hyperthyroidism. The study, taken as a whole, reports: This model predicted ophthalmopathy progression (sensitivity around 71%, specificity 72% to 80%).

Amplification from RNA transcripts yielded the TCR beta CDR3 regions. The first round was an RT-PCR with HTBI primers, and the second round was a multiplex PCR. MiXCR, run by TCRdb on the multiplex PCR reads, gives a single entry per CDR3 protein. In the table there are over 650,000 distinct CDR3 sequences, about two fifths of which are singletons. The CDR3 length is 13 residues. Germline CDR1 ENHRY, CDR2 SYGVKD. With V trimmed by 2 bases and J by 8 bases, 2 bases remained unmatched. Comments on this clonotype: The target antigen is unknown.

Sequencing input: peripheral blood. The chain uses TRBV10-3 and TRBJ2-2; 7 bases agree with TRBD1. The sequence was obtained from an adult man with Graves' ophthalmopathy. The CDR3, as DNA: TGTGCCATCAGTGAGAACAGGGGAGGGGAGCTGTTTTTT. This translates into CAISENRGGELFF.